This TCR beta chain was retrieved from a study of T cell repertoires in cytomegalovirus infection. This clonotype was counted at least ten times. Antigen unknown. With V trimmed by 5 bases and J by 2 bases, 8 bases remained unmatched. This CDR3 is built from 15 residues. Germline V CDR1 and CDR2: SGHVS, FNYEAQ. Via MiXCR, TCRdb re-called the reads, giving one row per CDR3 protein. The table includes roughly 990,000 distinct CDR3 sequences, under 40% detected once. The rearrangement uses TRBV7-6 and TRBJ2-7; 8 bases match TRBD1. The receptor comes from a human donor in good health (CMV status not recorded). Some clones in this sample may be carry-over from other donors' samples. Sequenced material: cultured CD8+ T cells from PBMCs, taken from culture after CMV antigen stimulation. CDR3 protein: CASSPWTGSPYEQYF. As DNA, the CDR3 is TGTGCCAGCAGCCCATGGACAGGGAGTCCCTACGAGCAGTACTTC. Full variable domain (missing parts from reference TRBV7-6 and TRBJ2-7): GAGVSQSPRYKVTKRGQDVALRCDPISGHVSLYWYRQALGQGPEFLTYFNYEAQQDKSGLPNDRFSAERPEGSISTLTIQRTEQRDSAMYRCASSPWTGSPYEQYFGPGTRLTVT.